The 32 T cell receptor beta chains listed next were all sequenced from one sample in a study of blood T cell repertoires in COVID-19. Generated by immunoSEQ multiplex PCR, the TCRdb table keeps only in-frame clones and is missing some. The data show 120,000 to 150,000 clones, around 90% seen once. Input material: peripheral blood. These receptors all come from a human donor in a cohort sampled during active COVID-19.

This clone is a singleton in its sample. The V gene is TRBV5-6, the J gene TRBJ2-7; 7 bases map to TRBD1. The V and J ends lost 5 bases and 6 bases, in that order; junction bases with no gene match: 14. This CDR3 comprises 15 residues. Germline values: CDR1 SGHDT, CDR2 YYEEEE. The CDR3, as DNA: TGTGCCAGCAGGGGCCGAGACAGGGTACCTGGCGAGCAGTACTTC. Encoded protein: CASRGRDRVPGEQYF.

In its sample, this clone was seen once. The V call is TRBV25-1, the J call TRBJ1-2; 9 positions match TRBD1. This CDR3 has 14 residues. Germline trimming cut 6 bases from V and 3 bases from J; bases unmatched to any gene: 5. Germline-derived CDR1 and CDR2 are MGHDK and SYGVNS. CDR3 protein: CASRGTGPYYGYTF. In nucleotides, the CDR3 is TGTGCCAGCAGGGGGACAGGGCCTTACTATGGCTACACCTTC.

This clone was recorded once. The CDR3 reads CASSLAVGQEAQVSRGYTF. The CDR3 DNA reads TGTGCCAGCAGCTTAGCAGTCGGACAAGAAGCCCAAGTCAGTAGGGGCTACACCTTC. V and J are TRBV11-2 and TRBJ1-2; D may be TRBD1 (5 bases). Germline values: CDR1 SGHAT, CDR2 FQNNGV. The CDR3 length is 19 residues. Trimming took 1 base from V and 8 from J, leaving 29 bases between them.

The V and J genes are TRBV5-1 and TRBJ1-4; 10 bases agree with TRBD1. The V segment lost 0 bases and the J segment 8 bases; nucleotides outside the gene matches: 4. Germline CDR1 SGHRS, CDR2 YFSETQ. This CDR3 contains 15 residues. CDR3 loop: CASSLAGTGEEKLFF. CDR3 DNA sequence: TGCGCCAGCAGCTTGGCCGGGACAGGGGAGGAAAAACTGTTTTTT.

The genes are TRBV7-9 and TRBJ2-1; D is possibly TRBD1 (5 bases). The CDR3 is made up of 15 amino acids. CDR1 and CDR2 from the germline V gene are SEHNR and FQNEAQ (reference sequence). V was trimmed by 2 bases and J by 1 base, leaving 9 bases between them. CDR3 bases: TGTGCCAGCAGCTTAAGGGGCCTTTCCTACAATGAGCAGTTCTTC. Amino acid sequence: CASSLRGLSYNEQFF.

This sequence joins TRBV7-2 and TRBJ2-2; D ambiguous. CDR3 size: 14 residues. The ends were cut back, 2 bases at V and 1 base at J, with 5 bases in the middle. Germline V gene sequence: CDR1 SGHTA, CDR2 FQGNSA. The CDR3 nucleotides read TGTGCCAGCAGCTTATGGAGGAACACCGGGGAGCTGTTTTTT. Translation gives CASSLWRNTGELFF.

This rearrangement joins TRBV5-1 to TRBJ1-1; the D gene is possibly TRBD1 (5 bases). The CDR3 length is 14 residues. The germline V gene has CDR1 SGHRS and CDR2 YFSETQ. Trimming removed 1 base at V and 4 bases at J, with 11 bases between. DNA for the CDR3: TGCGCCAGCAGCTTGAGTGCGGGACGCACTGAAGCTTTCTTT. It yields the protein CASSLSAGRTEAFF.

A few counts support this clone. Written as DNA, the CDR3 is TGTGCCAGCAGCCCCGGACAGGGCCCCTATGGCTACACCTTC. This sequence encodes CASSPGQGPYGYTF. The J gene is TRBJ1-2, the V gene TRBV6-6; 8 nucleotides match TRBD1. In germline, CDR1 is MNHNY, CDR2 SVGAGI (reference sequence). CDR3 length equals 14 residues. After removal of 6 bases from V and 4 bases from J, the junction contained 7 bases not matched to a gene.

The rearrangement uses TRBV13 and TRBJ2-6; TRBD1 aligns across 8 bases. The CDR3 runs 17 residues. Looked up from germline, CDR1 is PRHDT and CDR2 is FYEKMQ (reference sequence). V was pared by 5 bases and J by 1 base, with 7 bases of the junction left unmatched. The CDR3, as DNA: TGTGCCAGCAGCCTCGCAGGGGGCGCATCTGGGGCCAACGTCCTGACTTTC. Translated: CASSLAGGASGANVLTF.

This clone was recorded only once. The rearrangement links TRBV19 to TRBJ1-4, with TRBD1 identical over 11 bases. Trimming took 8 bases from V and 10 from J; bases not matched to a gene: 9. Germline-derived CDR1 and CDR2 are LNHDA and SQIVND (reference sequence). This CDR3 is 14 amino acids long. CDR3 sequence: CASRPGQGAGKLFF. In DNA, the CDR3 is TGTGCCAGTCGCCCCGGACAGGGGGCGGGAAAACTGTTTTTT.

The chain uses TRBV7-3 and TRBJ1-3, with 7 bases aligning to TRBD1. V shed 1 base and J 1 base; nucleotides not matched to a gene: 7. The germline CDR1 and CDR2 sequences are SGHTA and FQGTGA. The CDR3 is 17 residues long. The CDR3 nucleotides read TGTGCCAGCAGCTTAATAGGTCCGGGACAGTCTGGAAACACCATATATTTT. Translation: CASSLIGPGQSGNTIYF.

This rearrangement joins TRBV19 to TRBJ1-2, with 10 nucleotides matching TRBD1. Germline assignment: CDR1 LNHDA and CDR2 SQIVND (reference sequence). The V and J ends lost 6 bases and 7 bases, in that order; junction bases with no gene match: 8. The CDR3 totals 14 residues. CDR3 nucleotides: TGTGCCAGTAGCTCTACGACAGGGGGCGGTGGCTACACCTTC. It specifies CASSSTTGGGGYTF.

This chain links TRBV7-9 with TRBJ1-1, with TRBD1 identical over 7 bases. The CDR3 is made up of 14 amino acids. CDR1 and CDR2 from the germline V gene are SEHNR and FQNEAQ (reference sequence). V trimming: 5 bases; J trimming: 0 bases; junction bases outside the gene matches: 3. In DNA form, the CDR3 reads TGTGCCAGCAGCATCGGGACAGTGAACACTGAAGCTTTCTTT. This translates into CASSIGTVNTEAFF.

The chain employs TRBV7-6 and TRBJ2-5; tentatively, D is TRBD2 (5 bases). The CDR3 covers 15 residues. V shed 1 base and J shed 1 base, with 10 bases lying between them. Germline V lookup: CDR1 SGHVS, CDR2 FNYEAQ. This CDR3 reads CASSLEGAIQETQYF. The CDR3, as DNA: TGTGCCAGCAGCTTAGAGGGAGCCATCCAAGAGACCCAGTACTTC. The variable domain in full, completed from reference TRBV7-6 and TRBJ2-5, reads GAGVSQSPRYKVTKRGQDVALRCDPISGHVSLYWYRQALGQGPEFLTYFNYEAQQDKSGLPNDRFSAERPEGSISTLTIQRTEQRDSAMYRCASSLEGAIQETQYFGPGTRLLVL.

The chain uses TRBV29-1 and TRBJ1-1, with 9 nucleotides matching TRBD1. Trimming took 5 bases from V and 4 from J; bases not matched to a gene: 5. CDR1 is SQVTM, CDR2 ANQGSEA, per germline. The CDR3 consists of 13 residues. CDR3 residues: CSVNRGLGTEAFF. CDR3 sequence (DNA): TGCAGCGTTAACAGGGGGCTGGGCACTGAAGCTTTCTTT.

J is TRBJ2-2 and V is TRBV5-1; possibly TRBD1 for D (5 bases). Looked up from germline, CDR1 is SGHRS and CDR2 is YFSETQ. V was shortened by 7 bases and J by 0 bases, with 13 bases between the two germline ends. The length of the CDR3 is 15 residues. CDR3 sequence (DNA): TGCGCCAGCCGACTCAGGGTGTCGAACACCGGGGAGCTGTTTTTT. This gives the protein CASRLRVSNTGELFF.

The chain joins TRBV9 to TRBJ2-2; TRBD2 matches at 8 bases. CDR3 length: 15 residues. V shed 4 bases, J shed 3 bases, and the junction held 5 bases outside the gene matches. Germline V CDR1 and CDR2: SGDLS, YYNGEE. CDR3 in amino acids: CASSRTSGYTGELFF. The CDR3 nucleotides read TGTGCCAGCAGCCGAACTAGCGGTTACACCGGGGAGCTGTTTTTT.

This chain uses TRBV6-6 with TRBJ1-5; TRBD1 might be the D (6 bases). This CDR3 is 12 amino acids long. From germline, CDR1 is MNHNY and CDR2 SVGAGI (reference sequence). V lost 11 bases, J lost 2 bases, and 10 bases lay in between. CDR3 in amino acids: CASEGGNQPQHF. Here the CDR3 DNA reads TGTGCCTCCGAGGGGGGCAATCAGCCCCAGCATTTT.

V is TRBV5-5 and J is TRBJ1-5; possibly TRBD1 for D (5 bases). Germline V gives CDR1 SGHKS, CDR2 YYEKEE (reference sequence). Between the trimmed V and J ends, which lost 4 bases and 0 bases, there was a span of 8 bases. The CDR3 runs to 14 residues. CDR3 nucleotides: TGTGCCAGCAGCCGGACATCTAGCAATCAGCCCCAGCATTTT. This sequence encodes CASSRTSSNQPQHF.

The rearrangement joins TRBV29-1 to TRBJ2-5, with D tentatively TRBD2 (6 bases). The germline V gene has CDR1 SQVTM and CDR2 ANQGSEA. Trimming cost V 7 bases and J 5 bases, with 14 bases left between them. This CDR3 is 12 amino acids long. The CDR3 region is CSAARGLETQYF. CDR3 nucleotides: TGCAGCGCCGCACGGGGACTGGAGACCCAGTACTTC.

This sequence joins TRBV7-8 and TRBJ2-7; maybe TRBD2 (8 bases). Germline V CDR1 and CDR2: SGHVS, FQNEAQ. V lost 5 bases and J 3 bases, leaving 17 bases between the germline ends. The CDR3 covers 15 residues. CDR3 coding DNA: TGTGCCAGCAGCAGACAGGGACTAGGGCTCTACGAGCAGTACTTC. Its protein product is CASSRQGLGLYEQYF.

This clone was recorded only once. The CDR3 is CASSPQGAQATEAFF. The DNA for the CDR3 is TGTGCCAGCTCACCACAGGGGGCGCAGGCCACTGAAGCTTTCTTT. The chain joins TRBV18 to TRBJ1-1; 7 bases are a match to TRBD1. The length of the CDR3 is 15 residues. V was pared by 1 base and J by 4 bases, with 6 bases of the junction left unmatched. Germline V CDR1 and CDR2: KGHSH, LQKENI.

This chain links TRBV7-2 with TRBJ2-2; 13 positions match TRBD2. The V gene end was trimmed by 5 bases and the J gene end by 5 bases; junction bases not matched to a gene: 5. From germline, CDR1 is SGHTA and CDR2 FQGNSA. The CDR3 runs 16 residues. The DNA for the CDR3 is TGTGCCAGCAGCCCAGGACTAGCGGGGGCGACCGGGGAGCTGTTTTTT. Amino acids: CASSPGLAGATGELFF.

CDR3 DNA: TGTGCCAGTAGTAAAAGGGACAGGGGGCGCGAAGCCGGAAACACCATATATTTT. As protein: CASSKRDRGREAGNTIYF. The genes are TRBV19 and TRBJ1-3, with 12 bases lining up with TRBD1. This CDR3 region has 18 residues. Trimming at V came to 4 bases and at J to 4 bases, leaving 11 bases not matched to a gene. The germline gives CDR1 LNHDA, CDR2 SQIVND (reference sequence).

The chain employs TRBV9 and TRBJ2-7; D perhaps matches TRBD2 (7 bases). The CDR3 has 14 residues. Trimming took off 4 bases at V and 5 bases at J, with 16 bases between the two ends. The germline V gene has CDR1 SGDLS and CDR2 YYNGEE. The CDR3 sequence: CASSPPRGGDEQYF. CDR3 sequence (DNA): TGTGCCAGCAGCCCCCCCCGCGGGGGCGACGAGCAGTACTTC.

The CDR3 spells CASSPRQGASTEAFF. For the CDR3, the DNA is TGTGCCAGCAGCCCGAGACAGGGGGCTAGCACTGAAGCTTTCTTT. This chain links TRBV7-2 with TRBJ1-1; 10 bases agree with TRBD1. CDR1 is SGHTA, CDR2 FQGNSA, per germline. The CDR3 is 15 amino acids. Unmatched junction bases numbered 7, after V lost 5 bases and J lost 4 bases.

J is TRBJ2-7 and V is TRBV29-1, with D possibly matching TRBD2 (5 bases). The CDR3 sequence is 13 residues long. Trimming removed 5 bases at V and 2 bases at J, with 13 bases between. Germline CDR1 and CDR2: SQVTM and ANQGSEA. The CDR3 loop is CSVSSGATYEQYF. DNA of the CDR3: TGCAGCGTTTCGAGCGGAGCAACCTACGAGCAGTACTTC.

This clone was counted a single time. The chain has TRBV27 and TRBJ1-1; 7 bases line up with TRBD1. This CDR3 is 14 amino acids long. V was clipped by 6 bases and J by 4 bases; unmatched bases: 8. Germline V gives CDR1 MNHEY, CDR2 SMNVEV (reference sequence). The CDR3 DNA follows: TGTGCCAGCAGGTTGACAGGGCTCTTCACTGAAGCTTTCTTT. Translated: CASRLTGLFTEAFF.

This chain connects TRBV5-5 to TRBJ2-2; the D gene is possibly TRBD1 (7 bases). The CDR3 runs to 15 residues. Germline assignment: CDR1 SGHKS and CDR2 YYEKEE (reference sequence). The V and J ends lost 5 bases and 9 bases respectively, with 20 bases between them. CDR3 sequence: CASSPEAGGGRELFF. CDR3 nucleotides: TGTGCCAGCAGTCCGGAGGCAGGGGGAGGCCGGGAGCTGTTTTTT.

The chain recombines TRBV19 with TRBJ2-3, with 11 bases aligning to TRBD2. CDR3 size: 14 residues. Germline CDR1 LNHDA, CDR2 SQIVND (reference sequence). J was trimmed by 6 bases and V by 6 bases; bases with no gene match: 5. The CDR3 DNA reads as TGTGCCAGTAGGCAACTAGCGGGGGCGGATACGCAGTATTTT. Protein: CASRQLAGADTQYF.

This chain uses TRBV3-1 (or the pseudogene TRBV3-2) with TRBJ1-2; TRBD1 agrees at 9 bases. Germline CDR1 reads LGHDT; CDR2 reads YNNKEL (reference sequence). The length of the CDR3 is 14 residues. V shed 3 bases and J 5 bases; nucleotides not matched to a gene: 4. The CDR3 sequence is CASSHAGTGYGYTF. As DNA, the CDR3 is TGTGCCAGCAGCCATGCCGGGACAGGGTATGGCTACACCTTC.

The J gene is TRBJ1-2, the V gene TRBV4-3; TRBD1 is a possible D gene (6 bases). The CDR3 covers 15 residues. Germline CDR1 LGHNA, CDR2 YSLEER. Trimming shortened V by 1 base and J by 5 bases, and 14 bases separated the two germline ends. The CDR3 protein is CASSQVQGLPYGYTF. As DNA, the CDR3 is TGCGCCAGCAGCCAAGTACAGGGTCTTCCTTATGGCTACACCTTC.